This T cell receptor beta chain is drawn from a study of HIV-infected patients and healthy controls. The repertoire came from unfractionated whole blood and reflected all unsorted peripheral T cells. 500 ng RNA was reverse transcribed with alpha and beta constant-region primers. Alpha and beta chain libraries were made separately by chain-specific third strand synthesis with multiplexing indices. One primer pair amplified all rearrangements per chain; each cDNA got molecular barcodes. A single record per CDR3 protein comes from TCRdb applying MiXCR to the 5' RACE reads. The data contain under 20,000 distinct CDR3 sequences, under 10% of them seen just once; the ten biggest clones take up approximately 5.1%. The CDR3 loop spans 17 amino acids. V dropped 0 bases and J dropped 5; count of bases not matched to a gene: 11. Germline V lookup: CDR1 SGHKS, CDR2 YYEKEE (reference sequence). This clonotype has a handful of counts. Its antigen is as yet unknown.

Findings and caveats of the study: Donor HLA types were not determined in the study. HIV+ repertoires were severely depleted of MAIT alpha-chain CDR3s, unlike healthy controls. CMV-associated CDR3s mostly grew nonsignificantly during therapy, while HIV-associated CDR3s declined significantly.

V usage is TRBV5-5 and J usage is TRBJ2-7; 10 nucleotides match TRBD2. Sequences were obtained from blood. The TCR comes from an adult in good health. Here the CDR3 reads CASSLVRLAGEDDEQYF. CDR3 bases: TGTGCCAGCAGCTTGGTGAGGCTAGCGGGAGAAGATGACGAGCAGTACTTC. Full variable domain (remainder filled in from reference TRBV5-5 and TRBJ2-7): DAGVTQSPTHLIKTRGQQVTLRCSPISGHKSVSWYQQVLGQGPQFIFQYYEKEERGRGNFPDRFSARQFPNYSSELNVNALLLGDSALYLCASSLVRLAGEDDEQYFGPGTRLTVT.